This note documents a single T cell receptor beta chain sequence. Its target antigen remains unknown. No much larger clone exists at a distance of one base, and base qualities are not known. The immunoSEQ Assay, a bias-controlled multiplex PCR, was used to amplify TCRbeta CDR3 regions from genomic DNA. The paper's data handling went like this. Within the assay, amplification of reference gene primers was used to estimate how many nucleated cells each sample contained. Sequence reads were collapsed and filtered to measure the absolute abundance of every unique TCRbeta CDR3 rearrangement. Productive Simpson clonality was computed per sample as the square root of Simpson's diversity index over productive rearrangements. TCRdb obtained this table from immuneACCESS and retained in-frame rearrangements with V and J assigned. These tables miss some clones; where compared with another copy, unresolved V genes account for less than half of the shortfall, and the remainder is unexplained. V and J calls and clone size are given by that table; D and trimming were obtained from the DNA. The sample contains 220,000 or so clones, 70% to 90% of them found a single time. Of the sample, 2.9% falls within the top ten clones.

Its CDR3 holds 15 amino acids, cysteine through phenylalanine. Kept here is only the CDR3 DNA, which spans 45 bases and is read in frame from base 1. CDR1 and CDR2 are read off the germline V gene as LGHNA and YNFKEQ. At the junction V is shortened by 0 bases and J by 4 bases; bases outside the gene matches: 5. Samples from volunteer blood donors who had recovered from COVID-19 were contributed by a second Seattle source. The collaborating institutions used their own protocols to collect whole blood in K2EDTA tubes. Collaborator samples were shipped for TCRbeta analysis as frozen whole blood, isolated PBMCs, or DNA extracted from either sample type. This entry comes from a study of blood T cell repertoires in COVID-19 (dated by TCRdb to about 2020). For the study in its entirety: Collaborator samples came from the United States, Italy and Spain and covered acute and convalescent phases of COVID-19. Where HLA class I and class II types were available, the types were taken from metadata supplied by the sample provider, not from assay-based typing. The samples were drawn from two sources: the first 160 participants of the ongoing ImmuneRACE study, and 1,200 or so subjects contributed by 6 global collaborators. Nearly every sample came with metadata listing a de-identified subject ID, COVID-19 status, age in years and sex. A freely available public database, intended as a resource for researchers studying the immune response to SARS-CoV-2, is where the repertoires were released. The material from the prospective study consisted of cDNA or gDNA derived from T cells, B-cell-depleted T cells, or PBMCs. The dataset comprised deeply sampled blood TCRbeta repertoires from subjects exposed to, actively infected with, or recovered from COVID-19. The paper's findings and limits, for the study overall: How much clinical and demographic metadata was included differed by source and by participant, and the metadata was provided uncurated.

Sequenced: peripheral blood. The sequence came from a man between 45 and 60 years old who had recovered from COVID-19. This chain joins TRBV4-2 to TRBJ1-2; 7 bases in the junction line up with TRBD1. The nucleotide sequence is TGTGCCAGCAGCCAAGAATTCCGGGACAGCTATGGCTACACCTTC. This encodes CASSQEFRDSYGYTF.